The 25 T cell receptor beta chains below were found in one sample sequenced in a study of T-cell reconstitution after alpha-beta-depleted transplantation in children. Preparation of the TCRbeta library used unique molecular identifiers. MiXCR, run by TCRdb on the PCR reads, gives a single entry per CDR3 protein. The top ten clones hold 2% to 2.5% of a sample with fewer than 700,000 distinct CDR3 sequences, roughly 13% of them seen once. Sequencing used PBMCs, mostly from graft donor cells, obtained 360 days after TCRalphabeta/CD19-depleted stem cell transplant. The receptor source for this set is a male patient aged 5 to 17 who had a stem cell transplant for acute myeloid leukemia, so the T cells may come from the graft donor.

This clonotype was counted ten times or more. The chain couples TRBV20-1 to TRBJ2-5; tentative D call: TRBD2 (6 bases). The V gene's germline CDR1 is DFQATT and CDR2 SNEGSKA (reference sequence). This CDR3 contains 15 residues. The V gene lost 5 bases and the J gene lost 3 bases, with 19 bases spanning the gap. DNA for the CDR3: TGCAGTGCTTCCATACTCGGGAGTTCGAAAGAGACCCAGTACTTC. Amino acid sequence: CSASILGSSKETQYF.

This clonotype came up a few times. This chain links TRBV24-1 with TRBJ2-5; 7 bases are shared with TRBD1. V was pared by 4 bases and J by 4 bases, with 14 bases of the junction left unmatched. CDR3 length equals 17 residues. Germline values: CDR1 KGHDR, CDR2 SFDVKD. The CDR3 is CATSDPLDRKGRETQYF. DNA of the CDR3: TGTGCCACCAGTGACCCCTTGGACAGGAAGGGGAGAGAGACCCAGTACTTC.

This clonotype has a count of ten or more. CDR3 in amino acids: CASSPSFYEQYF. The CDR3 DNA reads TGTGCCAGCAGTCCCTCGTTCTACGAGCAGTACTTC. The V gene is TRBV12-3 or TRBV12-4, the J gene TRBJ2-7; D unresolved. Between the trimmed V and J ends, which lost 5 bases and 3 bases, there was a span of 8 bases. This CDR3 spans 12 amino acids.

This clonotype was seen repeatedly, ten times or more. V and J are TRBV5-6 and TRBJ2-6; 8 bases are shared with TRBD1. The CDR3 contains 17 residues. Germline trimming cut 2 bases from V and 1 base from J; bases unmatched to any gene: 5. The germline gives CDR1 SGHDT, CDR2 YYEEEE. CDR3 DNA sequence: TGTGCCAGCAGCTTAGCCAGGGGGCTTTCTGGGGCCAACGTCCTGACTTTC. As protein: CASSLARGLSGANVLTF.

This clonotype was counted many times. J is TRBJ2-1 and V is TRBV27; D may correspond to TRBD1 or TRBD2 (6 bases each). The CDR3 runs 11 residues. Deletions cut 10 bases from V and 9 bases from J, with 13 bases between. Germline V gives CDR1 MNHEY, CDR2 SMNVEV (reference sequence). For the CDR3, the DNA is TGTGCCATCCGGAGGGGGAGTGAGCAGTTCTTC. Protein: CAIRRGSEQFF.

This clonotype has only a few counts. The rearrangement joins TRBV28 to TRBJ1-1, with 9 bases identical to TRBD1. Germline V gene data show CDR1 as MDHEN and CDR2 as SYDVKM. The trim removed 5 bases at V and 0 bases at J, leaving 10 bases unmatched. This CDR3 has 17 amino acids. CDR3 nucleotide sequence: TGTGCCAGCAGTCCCGGGACAGGGTTTTTCCTGAACACTGAAGCTTTCTTT. This sequence encodes CASSPGTGFFLNTEAFF.

The chain joins TRBV12-3 or TRBV12-4 to TRBJ2-7; no definite D call. The V end was cut by 3 bases, the J end by 5 bases, with 11 bases between. The CDR3 loop spans 13 amino acids. Here the CDR3 DNA reads TGTGCCAGCAGTTTTGAGCATCCCAACGAGCAGTACTTC. Encoded protein: CASSFEHPNEQYF.

The chain joins TRBV7-6 to TRBJ2-7; possible D gene TRBD2, 6 bases. CDR1 and CDR2 (germline): SGHVS, FNYEAQ. CDR3 size: 13 residues. Trimming pared 5 bases from V and 0 bases from J, leaving 8 bases between. This chain's CDR3 is CASSKDYSYEQYF. Here the CDR3 DNA reads TGTGCCAGCAGCAAGGACTACTCCTACGAGCAGTACTTC.

The genes are TRBV18 and TRBJ2-7; 9 positions match TRBD1. Germline CDR1 reads KGHSH; CDR2 reads LQKENI. Losses at the gene ends were 6 bases for V and 3 bases for J; bases not matched to a gene: 9. The CDR3 consists of 15 residues. For the CDR3, the DNA is TGTGCCAGCTCTCTCCGGGACAGGGTTAACTACGAGCAGTACTTC. Translated: CASSLRDRVNYEQYF.

In this sample, this clonotype turned up many times. The rearrangement links TRBV4-3 to TRBJ2-1; D remains ambiguous. V was cut by 2 bases and J by 0 bases, with 14 bases left in between. The CDR3 is 17 residues long. In germline, CDR1 is LGHNA, CDR2 YSLEER. In nucleotides, the CDR3 is TGCGCCAGCAGCCAAAGTGTAGGTAGGAGCTCCTACAATGAGCAGTTCTTC. It codes for CASSQSVGRSSYNEQFF.

V is TRBV4-3 and J is TRBJ2-6, with 9 bases that match TRBD1. Germline assignment: CDR1 LGHNA and CDR2 YSLEER. After removal of 5 bases from V and 4 bases from J, the junction contained 3 bases not matched to a gene. This CDR3 comprises 15 residues. The CDR3 nucleotides are TGCGCCAGCAGCAGGACAGGGGTAGGGGCCAACGTCCTGACTTTC. Translation gives CASSRTGVGANVLTF.

The rearrangement links TRBV5-1 to TRBJ2-7; 10 bases are shared with TRBD1. V lost 4 bases, J lost 0 bases, and 10 bases stayed unmatched. The CDR3 runs to 17 residues. The germline gives CDR1 SGHRS, CDR2 YFSETQ. Here the CDR3 reads CASSHPGQGLLSYEQYF. The CDR3 nucleotides read TGCGCCAGCAGCCACCCGGGACAGGGGCTTCTCTCCTACGAGCAGTACTTC.

The V and J genes are TRBV28 and TRBJ2-1; D perhaps matches TRBD2 (7 bases). This CDR3 is built from 16 residues. Germline CDR1 MDHEN, CDR2 SYDVKM. Trimming cost V 0 bases and J 4 bases, with 13 bases left between them. Here the CDR3 reads CASSLWGGARYNEQFF. The CDR3 DNA reads as TGTGCCAGCAGTTTATGGGGGGGGGCTAGGTACAATGAGCAGTTCTTC. The variable domain in full, completed from reference TRBV28 and TRBJ2-1, reads DVKVTQSSRYLVKRTGEKVFLECVQDMDHENMFWYRQDPGLGLRLIYFSYDVKMKEKGDIPEGYSVSREKKERFSLILESASTNQTSMYLCASSLWGGARYNEQFFGPGTRLTVL.

The chain is built from TRBV29-1 and TRBJ1-1; D possibly corresponds to TRBD1 (5 bases). Trimming left V 6 bases short and J 6 bases short, with 14 bases between. Germline CDR1 is SQVTM and CDR2 is ANQGSEA. The CDR3 is 12 residues long. CDR3: CSVRDPQAEAFF. CDR3 nucleotide sequence: TGCAGCGTCCGGGACCCCCAGGCTGAAGCTTTCTTT. The entire variable domain, with the rest obtained from reference TRBV29-1 and TRBJ1-1, is as follows: SAVISQKPSRDICQRGTSLTIQCQVDSQVTMMFWYRQQPGQSLTLIATANQGSEATYESGFVIDKFPISRPNLTFSTLTVSNMSPEDSSIYLCSVRDPQAEAFFGQGTRLTVV.

This clonotype occurred a few times. This chain joins TRBV4-3 and TRBJ2-3; D may be TRBD2 (6 bases). Germline V gene lookup returns CDR1 LGHNA and CDR2 YSLEER. V was shortened by 1 base and J by 0 bases, with 8 bases between the two germline ends. The CDR3 consists of 15 residues. CDR3 sequence: CASSQAGASTDTQYF. CDR3 sequence (DNA): TGCGCCAGCAGCCAAGCGGGAGCCAGCACAGATACGCAGTATTTT.

This chain uses TRBV5-1 with TRBJ2-7; D ambiguous. Trimming took off 1 base at V and 6 bases at J, with 11 bases between the two ends. Germline values: CDR1 SGHRS, CDR2 YFSETQ. This CDR3 contains 13 residues. The CDR3 sequence is CASSLPLLREQYF. The CDR3 DNA follows: TGCGCCAGCAGCTTGCCTCTATTGCGCGAGCAGTACTTC.

J is TRBJ2-7 and V is TRBV5-5; D possibly corresponds to TRBD1 (6 bases). Germline CDR1 SGHKS, CDR2 YYEKEE (reference sequence). This CDR3 is 15 amino acids long. The V end lost 4 bases, the J end lost 2 bases, and 16 bases lay between the germline ends. The CDR3 coding sequence is TGTGCCAGCAGCATACAGGGAAATCCAACCTACGAGCAGTACTTC. Translating gives CASSIQGNPTYEQYF.

The table lists this clonotype with many counts. The V call is TRBV3-1, the J call TRBJ2-7; the D gene is possibly TRBD2 (5 bases). Germline loops: CDR1 LGHDT, CDR2 YNNKEL (reference sequence). Trimming removed 1 base from V and 0 bases from J, with 22 bases in between. This CDR3 is built from 19 residues. The CDR3 coding sequence is TGTGCCAGCAGCCAAGGGATAGCTTGGGGAGCAGGTCGCTCCTACGAGCAGTACTTC. Translated, it gives CASSQGIAWGAGRSYEQYF.

This clonotype occurred a few times. This chain links TRBV24-1 with TRBJ2-1; D gene uncertain. Germline V gene lookup returns CDR1 KGHDR and CDR2 SFDVKD. V lost 7 bases and J lost 10, with 19 bases in between. The CDR3 loop spans 14 amino acids. CDR3 sequence (DNA): TGTGCCACCAGCCTCCCCGGGCTTCCTTACGAGCAGTTCTTC. Amino acids: CATSLPGLPYEQFF.

The V call is TRBV12-3 or TRBV12-4, the J call TRBJ2-1; 8 bases are shared with TRBD2. The J segment lost 3 bases and the V segment lost 6 bases, leaving 4 bases of the junction unmatched. CDR3 length equals 14 residues. CDR3 DNA sequence: TGTGCCAGCAGGTTACTAGCGGTCTACAATGAGCAGTTCTTC. This codes for CASRLLAVYNEQFF.

This clonotype came up a few times. The chain couples TRBV2 to TRBJ2-3, with D maybe TRBD1 (6 bases). V was clipped by 9 bases and J by 8 bases, with 18 bases between them. The length of the CDR3 is 13 residues. Germline CDR1 SNHLY, CDR2 FYNNEI. The CDR3 nucleotides are TGTGCCAGAGCCTTGGGGCAGGGGTTTACGCAGTATTTT. It yields the protein CARALGQGFTQYF.

This chain connects TRBV20-1 to TRBJ2-7, with TRBD2 identical over 10 bases. Germline V lookup: CDR1 DFQATT, CDR2 SNEGSKA (reference sequence). The CDR3 loop spans 19 amino acids. Trimming took 3 bases from V and 2 from J; bases not matched to a gene: 19. Here the CDR3 reads CSASGQGLAWGRAAYEQYF. The CDR3 coding sequence is TGCAGTGCTAGCGGCCAGGGACTAGCGTGGGGGAGGGCCGCCTACGAGCAGTACTTC.

This clonotype was seen at least ten times. The gene calls are TRBV9 and TRBJ2-1, with D perhaps matching TRBD2 (6 bases). V was pared by 0 bases and J by 9 bases, with 16 bases between. The V gene's germline CDR1 is SGDLS and CDR2 YYNGEE. The CDR3 has 15 amino acids. The CDR3 sequence: CASSVAAGKPSEQFF. The DNA of the CDR3 is TGTGCCAGCAGCGTAGCAGCGGGTAAGCCAAGTGAGCAGTTCTTC.

The chain joins TRBV20-1 to TRBJ2-4; D tentatively reads TRBD1 or TRBD2 (5 bases each). The CDR3 extends over 13 amino acids. V shed 3 bases and J shed 7 bases, with 13 bases lying between them. Germline V CDR1 and CDR2: DFQATT, SNEGSKA (reference sequence). As DNA, the CDR3 is TGCAGTGCTAGGGGGGATGATGTGAACATTCAGTACTTC. It yields the protein CSARGDDVNIQYF.

This clonotype was seen a handful of times. V gene TRBV5-6 combines with J gene TRBJ2-4; weak D call: TRBD2 (5 bases). Germline lookup yields CDR1 SGHDT and CDR2 YYEEEE. CDR3 size: 19 residues. Between the trimmed V and J ends, which lost 4 bases and 0 bases, there was a span of 23 bases. The CDR3 nucleotides read TGTGCCAGCAGCGGTATCCGGGGTAATGGGTCCCGAGCCAAAAACATTCAGTACTTC. Translation gives CASSGIRGNGSRAKNIQYF.